This is a list of T cell receptor beta chains from one sample in a study of cytomegalovirus exposure and HLA in healthy donors. TCRdb's copy holds only in-frame clones and misses some; the assay was immunoSEQ multiplex PCR. The sample holds 75,000 to 95,000 clones, roughly 80% seen once. Sequencing was done on a sample of PBMCs. The receptor source for this set is a human donor in good health. Both conserved end residues are part of each CDR3. The D gene is left open where the match is weak. Clone size is shown for a subset of rows, as once, few, many or a class of expanded clone.

D gene,clone size,V gene,J gene,CDR3 protein,CDR3 DNA
TRBD1,-,TRBV15,TRBJ2-7,CATSPGPGTGFNEQYF,TGTGCCACCAGCCCAGGGCCCGGGACAGGGTTCAACGAGCAGTACTTC
-,few,TRBV19,TRBJ1-1,CASSTRTGWNTEAFF,TGTGCCAGTAGTACCCGGACGGGGTGGAACACTGAAGCTTTCTTT
-,-,TRBV5-8,TRBJ2-7,CASSLVGFSYEQYF,TGTGCCAGCAGCTTGGTCGGGTTCTCCTACGAGCAGTACTTC
-,few,TRBV19,TRBJ1-4,CASSIFSWQVGEKLFF,TGTGCCAGTAGTATATTTTCTTGGCAGGTCGGCGAAAAACTGTTTTTT
TRBD1,-,TRBV7-6,TRBJ2-3,CASSSHPPGQGLTDTQYF,TGTGCCAGCAGCTCCCACCCACCGGGACAGGGGCTAACAGATACGCAGTATTTT
-,-,TRBV6-1,TRBJ2-7,CASSEVTGSFEQYF,TGTGCCAGCAGTGAGGTAACAGGGTCATTCGAGCAGTACTTC
-,few,TRBV4-2,TRBJ2-5,CASSLGRGYETQYF,TGTGCCAGCAGCTTGGGTCGGGGGTACGAGACCCAGTACTTC
TRBD1,-,TRBV7-2,TRBJ2-3,CASSLGPGQSTDTQYF,TGTGCCAGCAGCTTAGGCCCGGGACAGAGCACAGATACGCAGTATTTT
-,-,TRBV10-3,TRBJ1-5,CAISEGVNQPQHF,TGTGCCATCAGTGAAGGAGTCAATCAGCCCCAGCATTTT
TRBD1,-,TRBV4-3,TRBJ1-1,CASSQVAGGLSNTEAFF,TGCGCCAGCAGCCAAGTGGCAGGGGGCTTGTCGAACACTGAAGCTTTCTTT
-,-,TRBV18,TRBJ1-1,CASSRTENTEAFF,TGTGCCAGCTCAAGGACAGAGAACACTGAAGCTTTCTTT
TRBD2,-,TRBV2,TRBJ2-4,CASSVPGTGGKQNIQYF,TGTGCCAGCAGTGTTCCTGGGACGGGGGGGAAACAAAACATTCAGTACTTC
-,-,TRBV7-6,TRBJ2-5,CASSPGRETQYF,TGTGCCAGCAGCCCTGGGAGGGAGACCCAGTACTTC
TRBD2,-,TRBV5-4,TRBJ2-3,CASGLSTDTQYF,TGTGCCTCGGGACTATCCACAGATACGCAGTATTTT
TRBD1,-,TRBV5-4,TRBJ2-7,CASSSPDRDREQYF,TGTGCCAGCAGCTCCCCAGACAGGGATCGGGAGCAGTACTTC
-,-,TRBV30,TRBJ2-7,CAWRSYHEQYF,TGTGCCTGGAGATCCTATCACGAGCAGTACTTC
TRBD1,-,TRBV19,TRBJ1-2,CASSPGYRGSYGYTF,TGTGCCAGTAGTCCGGGGTACAGGGGAAGCTATGGCTACACCTTC
-,-,TRBV5-1,TRBJ2-1,CASSLERGAYNEQFF,TGCGCCAGCAGCTTGGAACGGGGGGCGTACAATGAGCAGTTCTTC
TRBD2,few,TRBV18,TRBJ2-3,CASSQSLAGSTDTQYF,TGTGCCAGCTCACAGTCCTTAGCGGGAAGCACAGATACGCAGTATTTT
-,-,TRBV6-4,TRBJ1-5,CASSDLPEAPPNDQPQHF,TGTGCCAGCAGTGACCTCCCCGAGGCTCCACCAAATGATCAGCCCCAGCATTTT
-,-,TRBV6-5,TRBJ2-7,CASGAAMSYEQYF,TGTGCCAGCGGGGCAGCGATGTCCTACGAGCAGTACTTC
-,few,TRBV6-5,TRBJ2-7,CASSYESGKYEQYF,TGTGCCAGCAGTTACGAGTCGGGGAAATACGAGCAGTACTTC
-,few,TRBV6-5,TRBJ2-2,CASRDIMNTGELFF,TGTGCCAGCAGAGACATCATGAACACCGGGGAGCTGTTTTTT
TRBD2,-,TRBV6-5,TRBJ2-1,CASSSFGGGLNEQFF,TGTGCCAGCTCCTCTTTCGGGGGGGGATTGAATGAGCAGTTCTTC
-,-,TRBV9,TRBJ2-3,CASSVVEATGTQYF,TGTGCCAGCAGCGTGGTAGAAGCTACGGGTACGCAGTATTTT
TRBD2,-,TRBV7-6,TRBJ2-5,CASSAPPRGGSETQYF,TGTGCCAGCAGCGCTCCGCCTCGCGGGGGGTCGGAGACCCAGTACTTC
-,many,TRBV7-9,TRBJ2-1,CASSFLGGEYNEQFF,TGTGCCAGCAGCTTTTTGGGGGGAGAATACAATGAGCAGTTCTTC
TRBD1,-,TRBV29-1,TRBJ2-3,CSAPGQAF,TGCAGCGCCCCAGGACAGGCATTC
TRBD1,-,TRBV13,TRBJ1-6,CASSLVPTGRGSPLHF,TGTGCCAGCAGCTTAGTGCCGACAGGGAGAGGTTCACCCCTCCACTTT
-,-,TRBV7-9,TRBJ1-2,CASTKQTNSGGTIDTF,TGTGCCAGCACCAAGCAGACCAACTCGGGGGGTACAATAGACACCTTC
TRBD1,-,TRBV19,TRBJ2-7,CASTPSDRSYEQYF,TGTGCCAGTACCCCATCGGACAGGAGCTACGAGCAGTACTTC
-,-,TRBV27,TRBJ2-7,CASSLGLGGYEQYF,TGTGCCAGCAGTTTAGGTCTGGGAGGATACGAGCAGTACTTC
-,few,TRBV13,TRBJ1-5,CASSQWGVGGNQPQHF,TGTGCCAGCAGCCAATGGGGCGTTGGAGGCAATCAGCCCCAGCATTTT
-,-,TRBV6-1,TRBJ1-1,CASSDRGDTEAFF,TGTGCCAGCAGTGATCGGGGTGACACTGAAGCTTTCTTT
TRBD2,-,TRBV6-1,TRBJ2-7,CASNAGGARYEQYF,TGTGCCAGCAATGCGGGGGGCGCCAGATACGAGCAGTACTTC
-,-,TRBV11-2,TRBJ2-7,CASSLADSTYEQYF,TGTGCCAGCAGCTTAGCGGACAGTACCTACGAGCAGTACTTC
TRBD1,-,TRBV5-4,TRBJ1-6,CASSGWDRGTRSPLHF,TGTGCCAGCAGCGGTTGGGACAGGGGAACTCGTTCACCCCTCCACTTT
TRBD1,many,TRBV6-5,TRBJ2-7,CASSYTGASSYEQYF,TGTGCCAGCAGCTATACAGGGGCCAGCTCCTACGAGCAGTACTTC
-,-,TRBV7-8,TRBJ1-6,CASSLRNQDGSPLHF,TGTGCCAGCAGCTTACGGAACCAGGATGGGTCACCCCTCCACTTT
TRBD2,few,TRBV19,TRBJ2-1,CASSMRGGNEQFF,TGTGCCAGTAGTATGCGGGGGGGCAATGAGCAGTTCTTC
TRBD1,-,TRBV6-5,TRBJ2-2,CASSSDRELKLFF,TGTGCCAGCAGCTCGGACAGGGAACTGAAGCTGTTTTTT
-,-,TRBV7-9,TRBJ2-5,CASSLKGSGRETQYF,TGTGCCAGCAGCTTAAAGGGATCAGGGCGCGAGACCCAGTACTTC
-,-,TRBV19,TRBJ1-4,CASSAPRGNEKLFF,TGTGCCAGTAGTGCGCCCCGCGGGAATGAAAAACTGTTTTTT
TRBD1,-,TRBV29-1,TRBJ2-4,CSVGSDRGIQYF,TGCAGCGTTGGGTCCGACAGGGGCATTCAGTACTTC
TRBD2,-,TRBV9,TRBJ2-1,CASNLGGAPYNEQFF,TGTGCCAGCAACCTCGGGGGGGCCCCCTACAATGAGCAGTTCTTC
-,-,TRBV2,TRBJ2-7,CASNYAGAEQYF,TGTGCCAGCAATTATGCGGGGGCCGAGCAGTACTTC